This TCR beta chain was captured by sequencing in a study of blood T cell repertoires in COVID-19. On the study more broadly: Italy, Spain and the United States were the sources of the convalescent and acute COVID-19 samples. PBMCs, B-cell-depleted T cells, or T cells were the source of the cDNA or gDNA that made up the material.

Original data processing: Reference gene primers were amplified, and this amplification served to estimate nucleated cell counts. The data were produced by immunoSEQ multiplex PCR, yet TCRdb's version contains in-frame clones alone and is incomplete. Clone size and the V and J calls come from that table; the DNA yielded D and trimming. The sample gives about 120,000 clones, approximately 84% of which show up once; roughly 1.4% is in the top ten. This CDR3 is built from 15 residues. Germline values: CDR1 SGHDT, CDR2 YYEEEE. V dropped 6 bases and J dropped 5; count of bases not matched to a gene: 11. Sequences were obtained from peripheral blood. This receptor was taken from a man between 50 and 59 years old with acute or convalescent COVID-19. The V gene is TRBV5-6, the J gene TRBJ1-1, with TRBD1 identical over 9 bases. The CDR3 DNA reads as TGTGCCAGCAACGGGGGACAGGGTTCGTTAACTGAAGCTTTCTTT. This gives the protein CASNGGQGSLTEAFF.